This T cell receptor (beta chain) was profiled in a study of OX40 agonist ivuxolimab in advanced cancers. Background for the entire study: Ivuxolimab, which targeted the costimulatory receptor OX40 (CD134), was an agonistic, fully human IgG2 monoclonal antibody. Intravenous ivuxolimab was administered to patients every 2 weeks at six dose levels: 0.01, 0.1, 0.3, 1.5, 3 and 10 mg/kg. Of the approximately 50 dose-escalation patients, hepatocellular carcinoma was present in roughly 19, melanoma in approximately 15, renal cell carcinoma in 9 and head and neck cancer in 9. A male proportion of roughly 80% and a mean age of 60 years, ranging from about 20 to 79, were recorded for the dose-escalation cohort. Patients were allowed to have had prior anti-PD-1, anti-PD-L1 or anti-CTLA-4 therapy, and 30% to 40% of the dose-escalation patients had previously received checkpoint inhibitors. Partial responses were achieved by three dose-escalation patients, of whom one had hepatocellular carcinoma and two had cutaneous melanoma. Peripheral TCRbeta sequencing was intended to test whether TCR sequence diversity was altered and clonal T-cell expansion was caused by ivuxolimab. The paper covers the monotherapy dose-escalation part of the phase I ivuxolimab trial, which included N ≈ 57 patients.

To sequence the TCRbeta CDR3 region, genomic DNA was isolated from the sorted cells. The immunoSEQ Assay was used for sequencing of TCRbeta CDR3 regions. This immuneACCESS table, as held by TCRdb, lists in-frame sequences with V and J called but not all clones. Of the missing ones, under half trace to an unresolved V gene in checked studies; the others have no known cause. This sample comprises roughly 130,000 clones, around 95% of them detected only once. The ten largest clones take up less than 0.2% of the sample. About this clone: It lacks a known antigen. The germline gene is not matched at one end of the junction; a read error may be the cause.

What the work shows at the level of the full study, not this receptor alone: Low levels of normalized T-cell clonal expansion were also seen in some patients who did not respond. After ivuxolimab, CD8+ T cells had more expanded clones than CD4+ T cells on average. In the 0.1-3.0 mg/kg groups, partial responders had among the lowest normalized peripheral clonal expansion, particularly in CD8+ T cells. At doses of 0.1 to 3.0 mg/kg, clonal expansion of both CD4+ and CD8+ T cells in blood was seen between baseline and week 6. Which antigens the clonally expanded peripheral T cells were specific for was not determined.

Patients with a history of autoimmune disease or receiving systemic immunosuppression were excluded from the trial. Peripheral blood for TCR sequencing was drawn from every dose cohort at baseline, at cycle 4 day 1 and at cycle 7 day 1. The samples were taken from a phase I, first-in-human, multicenter, open-label dose-escalation trial of ivuxolimab. Adults with locally advanced or metastatic melanoma, renal cell carcinoma, hepatocellular carcinoma or head and neck squamous cell carcinoma were enrolled in the trial. Before TCR sequencing, CD4+ T cells and CD8+ T cells from peripheral blood were sorted into separate populations. Inclusive of the bounding cysteine and phenylalanine, the CDR3 is 14 residues long. Only the CDR3 region is kept as DNA, spanning 42 bases read in frame from base 1. CDR1 and CDR2, per the germline V gene, are MNHNS and SASEGT.

The chain employs TRBV6-1 and TRBJ2-4, with 9 junctional bases fitting TRBD1. Sequencing was performed on CD4+ or CD8+ T cells sorted from blood, taken in a trial of the OX40 agonist ivuxolimab. The sequence was collected from an adult with an advanced solid tumor such as melanoma, head and neck, liver or kidney cancer. In nucleotide form, the sequence is TGCGGACCAGGGACAGGGAGAGCCAAAAACATTCAGTACTTC. Its protein product is CGPGTGRAKNIQYF.